This T cell receptor (beta chain) was documented in a study of regulatory T cells. About this clone itself: What it binds is not known.

General study results and limits: In CD3G-deficient patients, conventional CD4+ T cells were enriched for hydrophobic CDR3 residues at positions 6 and 7.

Amplification used 52 TRBV primers and 13 TRBJ primers. Using immunoSEQ multiplex PCR, the repertoire was profiled, and TCRdb retains in-frame clones only, with some absent. The table records 25,000 to 35,000 clones, 85% to 95% of them present only once. Per the germline V gene, CDR1 is MNHNS and CDR2 is SASEGT. The germline V and J ends were trimmed by 7 bases and 8 bases, with 15 bases remaining between them. The CDR3 runs to 13 residues. Sample: conventional CD4+ T cells sorted from blood. V and J are TRBV6-1 and TRBJ2-1; D possibly corresponds to TRBD2 (6 bases). The receptor was derived from a person aged 18-35 years with CD3G deficiency. This chain's CDR3 is CASTPRGADEQFF. The CDR3 coding sequence is TGTGCCAGCACCCCTCGCGGGGCAGATGAGCAGTTCTTC.